This T cell receptor beta chain originates from a study of cytomegalovirus exposure and HLA in healthy donors. Study summary: Early released data had tens of millions of unique TCRs, all coming from HLA-typed donors.

The PCR was carried out with 60 Vbeta primers and 13 Jbeta primers. Assay used: immunoSEQ multiplex PCR; TCRdb lists only in-frame clones, some missing. The table records 150,000 to 200,000 clones, around 79% of them present only once. As concerns this clone: Its antigen is not identified.

V was clipped by 4 bases and J by 7 bases, with 18 bases between them. Germline values: CDR1 SGDLS, CDR2 YYNGEE. The length of the CDR3 is 15 residues. Study-wide findings and caveats: In a later analysis, TCR beta V- and J-gene trimming was associated with a missense DCLRE1C variant. It was assumed in the presence/absence analyses that sequencing depth was roughly uniform across donors.

The clonotype comes from a woman in her twenties or thirties in good health and CMV-seropositive. The specimen sequenced was PBMCs. The chain is built from TRBV9 and TRBJ1-3, with a tentative D call TRBD1 (6 bases). The CDR3 DNA follows: TGTGCCAGCAGCCAAACAGGGATAGTTGGGAACACCATATATTTT. Translation gives CASSQTGIVGNTIYF.